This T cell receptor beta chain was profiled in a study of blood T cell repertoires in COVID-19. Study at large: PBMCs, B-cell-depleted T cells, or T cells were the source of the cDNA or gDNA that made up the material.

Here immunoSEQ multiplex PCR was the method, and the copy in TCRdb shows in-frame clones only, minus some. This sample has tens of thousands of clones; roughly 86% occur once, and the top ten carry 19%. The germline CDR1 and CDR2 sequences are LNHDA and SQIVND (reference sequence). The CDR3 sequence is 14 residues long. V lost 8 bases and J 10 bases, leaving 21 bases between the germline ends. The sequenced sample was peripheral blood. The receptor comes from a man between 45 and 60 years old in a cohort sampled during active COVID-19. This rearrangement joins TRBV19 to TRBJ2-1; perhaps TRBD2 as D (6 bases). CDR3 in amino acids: CASAPAAGMDEQFF. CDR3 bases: TGTGCCAGTGCCCCCGCGGCGGGGATGGACGAGCAGTTCTTC.